Sequencing of this T cell receptor (beta chain) was carried out in a study of blood T cell repertoires in COVID-19. Study summary: Donors in the United States, Italy and Spain gave samples during acute or convalescent COVID-19. Sample material is recorded as cDNA or gDNA derived from T cells, B-cell-depleted T cells, or PBMCs.

In the source study's methods: Amplifying reference gene primers gave estimates of nucleated cell counts. Here immunoSEQ multiplex PCR was the method, and the copy in TCRdb shows in-frame clones only, minus some. That table gives V, J and clone size, and the DNA gave D and trimming. Of tens of thousands of clones in the sample, 65% to 85% were seen once. This CDR3 comprises 12 residues. Trimming left V 5 bases short and J 4 bases short, with 6 bases between. CDR1 is MDHEN and CDR2 is SYDVKM in the germline V gene. The specimen sequenced was peripheral blood. The sequence was obtained from a woman older than 75 with active or convalescent COVID-19. The rearrangement uses TRBV28 and TRBJ1-3; D gene uncertain. CDR3 region: CASSLPGNTIYF. The CDR3 nucleotides are TGTGCCAGCAGTCTCCCCGGAAACACCATATATTTT.